A selection of T cell receptor beta chains follows, all from one sample in a study of blood T cell repertoires in COVID-19. Some clones are missing from TCRdb's copy, which holds only in-frame ones; the method was immunoSEQ multiplex PCR. The sample lists about 190,000 clones, around 88% seen once, with under 4.5% in the top ten. Sequenced: peripheral blood. The source is a woman aged 30 to 39 with acute or convalescent COVID-19. Both conserved end residues are part of each CDR3. A D gene is named only where the DNA matches it firmly. Clone size is stated in some rows and not others, as once, few, many or a class when expanded.

clone size: .; J gene: TRBJ1-1; V gene: TRBV10-1; D gene: .; CDR3 protein: CASSESRMNTEAFF; CDR3 DNA: TGCGCCAGCAGTGAGTCGAGAATGAACACTGAAGCTTTCTTT
clone size: .; J gene: TRBJ2-5; V gene: TRBV30; D gene: TRBD2; CDR3 protein: CAWNGGAGETQYF; CDR3 DNA: TGTGCCTGGAACGGGGGGGCTGGAGAGACCCAGTACTTC
clone size: .; J gene: TRBJ2-3; V gene: TRBV28; D gene: TRBD1; CDR3 protein: CASSLLGQGSPDTQYF; CDR3 DNA: TGTGCCAGCAGTTTATTGGGACAGGGGTCCCCAGATACGCAGTATTTT
clone size: .; J gene: TRBJ1-3; V gene: TRBV7-9; D gene: .; CDR3 protein: CASSSRGTGNTIYF; CDR3 DNA: TGTGCCAGCAGCTCTAGAGGAACTGGAAACACCATATATTTT
clone size: few; J gene: TRBJ1-2; V gene: TRBV7-9; D gene: TRBD1; CDR3 protein: CASSLAEQGARGYTF; CDR3 DNA: TGTGCCAGCAGCTTAGCAGAACAGGGGGCGCGGGGCTACACCTTC
clone size: .; J gene: TRBJ1-6; V gene: TRBV27; D gene: TRBD1; CDR3 protein: CASSLTGDNSPLHF; CDR3 DNA: TGTGCCAGCAGTTTAACAGGGGACAATTCACCCCTCCACTTT
clone size: few; J gene: TRBJ2-1; V gene: TRBV4-1; D gene: TRBD2; CDR3 protein: CASSHVLAGNNEQFF; CDR3 DNA: TGCGCCAGCAGCCACGTACTAGCGGGAAACAATGAGCAGTTCTTC
clone size: .; J gene: TRBJ2-3; V gene: TRBV20-1; D gene: .; CDR3 protein: CSASTTSRGATDTQYF; CDR3 DNA: TGCAGTGCTAGTACTACCTCCAGGGGCGCCACAGATACGCAGTATTTT
clone size: .; J gene: TRBJ1-1; V gene: TRBV5-1; D gene: .; CDR3 protein: CASSLGAEAFF; CDR3 DNA: TGCGCCAGCAGCTTGGGCGCTGAAGCTTTCTTT
clone size: .; J gene: TRBJ1-6; V gene: TRBV5-5; D gene: .; CDR3 protein: CASSQQSSYNSPLHF; CDR3 DNA: TGTGCCAGCAGCCAACAGAGCTCCTATAATTCACCCCTCCACTTT